One TCR beta chain is described in this entry. The target antigen is unknown. Germline trimming cut 5 bases from V and 4 bases from J; bases unmatched to any gene: 5. Germline V gene sequence: CDR1 MNHEY, CDR2 SMNVEV (reference sequence). This CDR3 is built from 15 residues. ViraFEST used viral peptide pools to expand antigen-specific CD4+ T cells before sequencing. Following a roughly 9-day culture, CD4+ T cells were purified. Participants each got two BNT162b2 or mRNA-1273 vaccine doses. Assay used: immunoSEQ multiplex PCR; TCRdb lists only in-frame clones, some missing. The sample contains 15,000 or so clones, about 78% of which appear only once. The sample comes from a study of vaccination effects on CD4 cells after COVID-19.

The sequenced sample was CD4+ T cells from PBMCs cultured with HCoV-NL63 spike peptides, obtained after COVID-19 vaccination. The rearrangement uses TRBV27 and TRBJ2-3, with 11 bases aligning to TRBD2. The clonotype comes from a human donor who received a COVID-19 vaccine. The CDR3 protein is CASSLLAGVSDTQYF. The CDR3 DNA reads as TGTGCCAGCAGTCTACTAGCGGGGGTATCAGATACGCAGTATTTT.